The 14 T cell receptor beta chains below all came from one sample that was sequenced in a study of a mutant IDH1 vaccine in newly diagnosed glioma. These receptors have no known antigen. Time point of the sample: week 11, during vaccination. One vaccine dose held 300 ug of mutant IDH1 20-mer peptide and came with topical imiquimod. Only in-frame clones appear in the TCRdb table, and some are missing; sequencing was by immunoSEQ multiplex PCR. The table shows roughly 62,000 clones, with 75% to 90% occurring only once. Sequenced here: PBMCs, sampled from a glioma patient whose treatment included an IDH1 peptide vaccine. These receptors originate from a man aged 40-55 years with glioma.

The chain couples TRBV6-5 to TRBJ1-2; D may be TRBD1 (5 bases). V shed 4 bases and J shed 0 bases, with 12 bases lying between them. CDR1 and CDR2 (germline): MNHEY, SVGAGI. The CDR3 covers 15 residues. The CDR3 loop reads CASSSWTIANYGYTF. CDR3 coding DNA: TGTGCCAGCAGTTCCTGGACAATTGCTAACTATGGCTACACCTTC.

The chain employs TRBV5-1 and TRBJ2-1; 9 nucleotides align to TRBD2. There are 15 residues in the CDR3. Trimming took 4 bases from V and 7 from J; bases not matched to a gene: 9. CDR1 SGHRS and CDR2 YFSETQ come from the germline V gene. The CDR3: CASSRNSGSENEQFF. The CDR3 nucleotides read TGCGCCAGCAGCCGAAATAGCGGGAGTGAAAATGAGCAGTTCTTC.

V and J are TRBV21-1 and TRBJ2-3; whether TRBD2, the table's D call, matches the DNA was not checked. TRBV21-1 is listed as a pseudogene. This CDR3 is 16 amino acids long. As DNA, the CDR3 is TGTGCCTCTAGGGGGGCTAGCGGGATTCACACAGATACGCAGTATTTT. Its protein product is CASRGASGIHTDTQYF.

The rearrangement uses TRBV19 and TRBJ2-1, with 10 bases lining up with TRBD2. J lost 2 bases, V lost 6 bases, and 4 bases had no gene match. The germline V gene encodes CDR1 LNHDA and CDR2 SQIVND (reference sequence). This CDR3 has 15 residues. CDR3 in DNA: TGTGCCAGTAGACTAGCGGGACCCACCTACAATGAGCAGTTCTTC. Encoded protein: CASRLAGPTYNEQFF.

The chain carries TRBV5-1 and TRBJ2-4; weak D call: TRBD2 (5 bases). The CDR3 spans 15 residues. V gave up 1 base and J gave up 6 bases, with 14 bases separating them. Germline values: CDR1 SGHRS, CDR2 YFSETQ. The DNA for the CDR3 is TGCGCCAGCAGCTTGTGGTTCGGGGATGGAAACATTCAGTACTTC. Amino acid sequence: CASSLWFGDGNIQYF.

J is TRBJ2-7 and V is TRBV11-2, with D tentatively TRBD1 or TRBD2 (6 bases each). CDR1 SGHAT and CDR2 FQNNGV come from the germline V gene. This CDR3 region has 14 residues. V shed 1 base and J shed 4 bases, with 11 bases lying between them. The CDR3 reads CASSLGGGSYEQYV. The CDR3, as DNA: TGTGCCAGCAGCTTAGGAGGGGGGTCGTACGAGCAGTACGTC.

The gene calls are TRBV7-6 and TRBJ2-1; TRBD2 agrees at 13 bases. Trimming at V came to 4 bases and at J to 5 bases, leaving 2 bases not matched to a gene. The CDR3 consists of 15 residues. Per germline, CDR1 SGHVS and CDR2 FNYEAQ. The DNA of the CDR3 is TGTGCCAGCAGCTGGACTAGCGGGAGCCACAATGAGCAGTTCTTC. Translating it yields CASSWTSGSHNEQFF.

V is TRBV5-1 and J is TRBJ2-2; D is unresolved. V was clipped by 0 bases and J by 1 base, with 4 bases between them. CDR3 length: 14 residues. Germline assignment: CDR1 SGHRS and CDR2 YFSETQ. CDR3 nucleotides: TGCGCCAGCAGCTTGGGACAGAACACCGGGGAGCTGTTTTTT. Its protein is CASSLGQNTGELFF.

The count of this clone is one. The CDR3 sequence is CASSYSNQGTDTQYF. In nucleotides, the CDR3 is TGTGCCAGCAGTTACTCGAACCAGGGCACAGATACGCAGTATTTT. This chain links TRBV6-6 with TRBJ2-3; D ambiguous. The CDR3 contains 15 residues. Germline V gene sequence: CDR1 MNHNY, CDR2 SVGAGI (reference sequence). Between the trimmed V and J ends, which lost 0 bases and 1 base, there was a span of 8 bases.

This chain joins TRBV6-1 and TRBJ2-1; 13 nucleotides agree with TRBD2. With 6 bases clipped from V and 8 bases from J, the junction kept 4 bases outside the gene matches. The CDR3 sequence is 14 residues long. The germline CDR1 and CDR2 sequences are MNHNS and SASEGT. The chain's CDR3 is CASRELAGGYEQFF. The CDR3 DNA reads TGTGCCAGCAGAGAACTAGCGGGAGGGTATGAGCAGTTCTTC.

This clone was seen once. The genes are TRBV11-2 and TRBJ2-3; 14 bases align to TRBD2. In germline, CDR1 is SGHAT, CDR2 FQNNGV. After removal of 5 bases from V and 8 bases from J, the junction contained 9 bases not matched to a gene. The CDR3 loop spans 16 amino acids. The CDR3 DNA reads TGTGCCAGCAGCACCCGGACTAGCGGGGGGCAAGGTACGCAGTATTTT. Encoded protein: CASSTRTSGGQGTQYF.

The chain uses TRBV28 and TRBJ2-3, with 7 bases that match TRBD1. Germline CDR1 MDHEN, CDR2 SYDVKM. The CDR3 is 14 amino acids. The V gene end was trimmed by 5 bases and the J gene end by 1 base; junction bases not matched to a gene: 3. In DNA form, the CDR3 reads TGTGCCAGCAGTCGACAGGGAGGCACAGATACGCAGTATTTT. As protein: CASSRQGGTDTQYF.

The CDR3 reads CASSFGLGPDTQYF. The CDR3 coding sequence is TGTGCCAGCAGCTTTGGACTAGGCCCAGATACGCAGTATTTT. This sequence joins TRBV7-9 and TRBJ2-3; 7 nucleotides align to TRBD2. This CDR3 is 14 amino acids long. Looked up from germline, CDR1 is SEHNR and CDR2 is FQNEAQ (reference sequence). V shed 3 bases, J shed 4 bases, and the junction held 4 bases outside the gene matches.

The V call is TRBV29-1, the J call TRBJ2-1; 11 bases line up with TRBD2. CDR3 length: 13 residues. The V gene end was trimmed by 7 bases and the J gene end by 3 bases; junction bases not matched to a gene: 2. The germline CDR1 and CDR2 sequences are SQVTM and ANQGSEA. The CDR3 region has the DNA TGCAGCGGACTAGCGGGGTTCTACAATGAGCAGTTCTTC. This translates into CSGLAGFYNEQFF.